The 7 T cell receptor beta chains below come from one sample, sequenced in a study of T cell changes during pregnancy in multiple sclerosis. Data came from immunoSEQ multiplex PCR; TCRdb stores just in-frame clones and leaves some out. The sample holds 25,000 to 35,000 clones, 90% seen once. Sequencing used CD8+ T cells from peripheral blood mononuclear cells, obtained in the second trimester of pregnancy. Every receptor here comes from a female donor with multiple sclerosis, enrolled in a pregnancy study.

The chain employs TRBV19 and TRBJ2-7; TRBD2 is a possible D gene (6 bases). Trimming pared 3 bases from V and 5 bases from J, leaving 14 bases between. The CDR3 is 14 residues long. The germline V gene encodes CDR1 LNHDA and CDR2 SQIVND (reference sequence). The chain's CDR3 is CASSIISGAHEQYF. The CDR3 DNA is TGTGCCAGTAGTATCATCTCGGGAGCCCACGAGCAGTACTTC.

The rearrangement uses TRBV5-4 and TRBJ2-1, with 10 bases matching TRBD1. Germline V CDR1 and CDR2: SGHNT, YYREEE (reference sequence). This CDR3 is built from 16 residues. V shed 4 bases and J 4 bases; nucleotides not matched to a gene: 8. CDR3 in amino acids: CASSAGQGEFYNEQFF. CDR3 sequence (DNA): TGTGCCAGCAGCGCAGGACAGGGGGAGTTTTACAATGAGCAGTTCTTC.

The chain employs TRBV27 and TRBJ2-3; D is unresolved. Germline V gene sequence: CDR1 MNHEY, CDR2 SMNVEV (reference sequence). With 2 bases removed from V and 5 bases from J, the gap between germline ends came to 5 bases. The CDR3 is 12 residues long. The CDR3 nucleotides are TGTGCCAGCAGTTTAGGGCTAGATACGCAGTATTTT. Translated, it gives CASSLGLDTQYF.

This clone is a singleton in its sample. The V call is TRBV11-2, the J call TRBJ1-1, with a possible D match to TRBD1 (6 bases). The CDR3 is 18 amino acids. The germline CDR1 and CDR2 sequences are SGHAT and FQNNGV. V lost 0 bases and J lost 1, with 18 bases in between. The CDR3: CASSLDWAYGQTNTEAFF. For the CDR3, the DNA is TGTGCCAGCAGCTTAGATTGGGCCTATGGACAGACGAACACTGAAGCTTTCTTT.

The chain joins TRBV5-6 to TRBJ1-3; 7 bases fit TRBD1. Germline loops: CDR1 SGHDT, CDR2 YYEEEE. With 3 bases clipped from V and 2 bases from J, the junction kept 8 bases outside the gene matches. The CDR3 has 16 residues. CDR3 DNA: TGTGCCAGCAGCTGGGCGAATACAGGGGCTGGAAACACCATATATTTT. Translation gives CASSWANTGAGNTIYF.

The chain is built from TRBV25-1 and TRBJ1-1; possible D gene TRBD1, 5 bases. This CDR3 has 16 amino acids. The V gene lost 2 bases and the J gene lost 4 bases, with 17 bases spanning the gap. CDR1 is MGHDK, CDR2 SYGVNS, per germline. The CDR3 region has the DNA TGTGCCAGCAGTGAAGATCACGGGGGGAGGAGCACTGAAGCTTTCTTT. It encodes CASSEDHGGRSTEAFF.

The chain recombines TRBV29-1 with TRBJ2-7; the D gene is possibly TRBD1 (7 bases). V was trimmed by 0 bases and J by 1 base, leaving 16 bases between them. This CDR3 is built from 16 residues. Germline-derived CDR1 and CDR2 are SQVTM and ANQGSEA. The CDR3 region has the DNA TGCAGCGTTGAAGATGGGGGGCTGACAGGGTCCTACGAGCAGTACTTC. It specifies CSVEDGGLTGSYEQYF.